Listed below are T cell receptor beta chains from one sample, sequenced in a study of blood T cell repertoires in COVID-19. The table came from immunoSEQ multiplex PCR; TCRdb's copy has only in-frame clones and leaves some out. The sample records about 68,000 clones, 89% being singletons. Sequencing was done on a sample of peripheral blood. Every receptor here comes from a man aged 50 to 60 with active COVID-19. CDR3s include the opening cysteine and the closing phenylalanine or tryptophan. A D gene is named only where the DNA matches it firmly. Not all rows give a size; the values are once, few, many and, for expanded clones, a class.

j_call: TRBJ2-3; v_call: TRBV25-1; d_call: TRBD2; clone_size: .; cdr3_nt: TGTGCCAGCAGGCCTCCTCCTAGCGGGGGTACAGATACGCAGTATTTT; cdr3_aa: CASRPPPSGGTDTQYF
j_call: TRBJ2-2; v_call: TRBV7-9; d_call: .; clone_size: .; cdr3_nt: TGTGCCGGTGACTCCAAGGGGGTCGAGGTAACCGGGGAGCTGTTTTTT; cdr3_aa: CAGDSKGVEVTGELFF
j_call: TRBJ2-6; v_call: TRBV7-9; d_call: TRBD1; clone_size: .; cdr3_nt: TGTGCCAGCAGCCACACAGGGGGGCGCTCTGGGGCCAACGTCCTGACTTTC; cdr3_aa: CASSHTGGRSGANVLTF
j_call: TRBJ1-1; v_call: TRBV11-2; d_call: .; clone_size: .; cdr3_nt: TGTGCCAGCAGCTTCGGCCCGAGCGCTGAAGCTTTCTTT; cdr3_aa: CASSFGPSAEAFF
j_call: TRBJ1-1; v_call: TRBV27; d_call: .; clone_size: .; cdr3_nt: TGTGCCAGCAGTTTATGGACAAACACTGAAGCTTTCTTT; cdr3_aa: CASSLWTNTEAFF
j_call: TRBJ1-5; v_call: TRBV6-2/TRBV6-3; d_call: .; clone_size: .; cdr3_nt: TGTGCCAGCAGTTACCCGGGTAGTCAGCCCCAGCATTTT; cdr3_aa: CASSYPGSQPQHF
j_call: TRBJ1-1; v_call: TRBV5-5; d_call: TRBD1; clone_size: once; cdr3_nt: TGTGCCAGCAGCTTGTATGGGACAGGGAGCCTGAACACTGAAGCTTTCTTT; cdr3_aa: CASSLYGTGSLNTEAFF
j_call: TRBJ2-7; v_call: TRBV5-1; d_call: TRBD2; clone_size: .; cdr3_nt: TGCGCCAGCAGCTTGGCCGGGACTAACTCCTACGAGCAGTACTTC; cdr3_aa: CASSLAGTNSYEQYF
j_call: TRBJ2-1; v_call: TRBV6-6; d_call: TRBD2; clone_size: .; cdr3_nt: TGTGCCAGCAGTCGAACCGGGACTAGCGGCTACAATGAGCAGTTCTTC; cdr3_aa: CASSRTGTSGYNEQFF
j_call: TRBJ1-3; v_call: TRBV11-2; d_call: .; clone_size: once; cdr3_nt: TGTGCCAGCAGCATAGGAGCGGGCGGCGGTAGCTCTGGAAACACCATATATTTT; cdr3_aa: CASSIGAGGGSSGNTIYF
j_call: TRBJ2-7; v_call: TRBV6-5; d_call: TRBD1; clone_size: .; cdr3_nt: TGTGCCAGCACTATGGGACAGGGATCCTACGAGCAGTACTTC; cdr3_aa: CASTMGQGSYEQYF
j_call: TRBJ2-3; v_call: TRBV7-9; d_call: TRBD1; clone_size: .; cdr3_nt: TGTGCCAGCAGCTTAGGGGACAGGGACACAGATACGCAGTATTTT; cdr3_aa: CASSLGDRDTDTQYF
j_call: TRBJ2-2; v_call: TRBV5-1; d_call: TRBD1; clone_size: .; cdr3_nt: TGCGCCAGCAACCCGGGACAGGGCTTCACCGGGGAGCTGTTTTTT; cdr3_aa: CASNPGQGFTGELFF
j_call: TRBJ2-7; v_call: TRBV5-1; d_call: TRBD2; clone_size: .; cdr3_nt: TGCGCCAGCAGCTACGACGTACCGGGAGGCCACGAGCAGTACTTC; cdr3_aa: CASSYDVPGGHEQYF
j_call: TRBJ1-2; v_call: TRBV5-8; d_call: TRBD1; clone_size: .; cdr3_nt: TGTGCCAGCAGCTCGCGGACAGGGACCTATGGCTACACCTTC; cdr3_aa: CASSSRTGTYGYTF
j_call: TRBJ2-1; v_call: TRBV7-2; d_call: .; clone_size: .; cdr3_nt: TGTGCCAGCAGCTTGCGGGACTTCAACAATGAGCAGTTCTTC; cdr3_aa: CASSLRDFNNEQFF
j_call: TRBJ2-3; v_call: TRBV11-2; d_call: TRBD1; clone_size: .; cdr3_nt: TGTGCCAGCAGCCTCCTTCCCGGGACAGTTACAGATACGCAGTATTTT; cdr3_aa: CASSLLPGTVTDTQYF
j_call: TRBJ2-6; v_call: TRBV7-6; d_call: .; clone_size: .; cdr3_nt: TGTGCCAGCAGCGCGGGACTGCACTCTGGGGCCAACGTCCTGACTTTC; cdr3_aa: CASSAGLHSGANVLTF
j_call: TRBJ2-7; v_call: TRBV7-8; d_call: TRBD1; clone_size: .; cdr3_nt: TGTGCCAGCAGCTCCATTAGGACAGGGCGGCTTCACGAGCAGTACTTC; cdr3_aa: CASSSIRTGRLHEQYF
j_call: TRBJ1-6; v_call: TRBV3-1/TRBV3-2; d_call: .; clone_size: few; cdr3_nt: TGTGCCAGCAGCCCCTCCATCGCGAATGATTCACCCCTCCACTTT; cdr3_aa: CASSPSIANDSPLHF
j_call: TRBJ2-7; v_call: TRBV7-8; d_call: TRBD1; clone_size: .; cdr3_nt: TGTGCCAGCAGCTTAGAGGCAGGGGGATCTTACGAGCAGTACTTC; cdr3_aa: CASSLEAGGSYEQYF
j_call: TRBJ1-4; v_call: TRBV2; d_call: .; clone_size: once; cdr3_nt: TGTGCCAGCAGTGAACCGTGGGAGACTAATGAAAAACTGTTTTTT; cdr3_aa: CASSEPWETNEKLFF